The clone carrying this TCR beta chain was seen more than once but under ten times. What it binds is not known. The CDR3 loop spans 14 amino acids. Germline values: CDR1 SGHRS, CDR2 YFSETQ. The PCR employed 60 Vbeta primers together with 13 Jbeta primers. In the source study's methods: There were about 80 million unique TCR beta chains by a later count, and 10 million to 12 million of them were shared. Here immunoSEQ multiplex PCR was the method, and the copy in TCRdb shows in-frame clones only, minus some. That table supplies the V and J calls and clone size; D and trimming were determined from the DNA. This sample has about 130,000 clones; roughly 85% occur once, and the top ten carry around 18%. The sample belongs to a study of cytomegalovirus exposure and HLA in healthy donors. Study findings and constraints: In a later analysis, common viral pathogens appeared linked to several of the most significant clusters.

Sequenced input: PBMCs. The chain is built from TRBV5-1 and TRBJ2-7, with 11 positions matching TRBD2. This TCR derives from a man aged 18 to 35 in good health and CMV-seropositive. The CDR3 sequence: CATKLAGGSYEQYF. The CDR3 DNA sequence: TGCGCTACCAAGCTAGCGGGAGGTTCCTACGAGCAGTACTTC.